This T cell receptor (beta chain) was recovered during a study of identical twins. Ten or more counts support this clonotype. What it recognizes is unknown. In TCRdb, the 5' RACE reads were re-called with MiXCR into one record per CDR3 protein. The sample has about 100,000 distinct CDR3 sequences; around 5.5% are singletons. CDR3 length equals 14 residues. The V gene lost 5 bases and the J gene lost 6 bases, with 16 bases spanning the gap. Regarding the study as a whole: Conclusions rested on cross-sectional statistics rather than following the same donors. Twins showed weaker excess sharing in their beta out-of-frame sequences.

The clonotype comes from a woman aged 45-60 years in good health. This chain links TRBV12-3 or TRBV12-4 with TRBJ1-1, with D possibly matching TRBD1 (5 bases). The sample taken for sequencing was memory T cells sorted from blood. The DNA of the CDR3 is TGTGCCAGCAGTGGGGGACTTAGGGTTTCTGAAGCTTTCTTT. Its protein product is CASSGGLRVSEAFF.